Listed below are T cell receptor beta chains from one sample, sequenced in a study of T cells in Graves' hyperthyroidism and ophthalmopathy. Via MiXCR, TCRdb re-called the multiplex PCR reads, giving one row per CDR3 protein. Seen here are approximately 100,000 distinct CDR3 sequences, approximately 42% observed once, and the top ten hold roughly a tenth. The specimen was peripheral blood or thyroid tissue (not recorded which). Receptor source: a woman under 40 with Graves' hyperthyroidism. Both conserved end residues are part of each CDR3. Each record gives: D gene, V gene, clone size, J gene, CDR3 DNA, CDR3 protein. A D gene is named only where the DNA matches it firmly. The listing skips clone size in some rows; elsewhere it reads once, few, many or a size class.

D gene: TRBD2
V gene: TRBV12-3/TRBV12-4
clone size: few
J gene: TRBJ2-5
CDR3 DNA: TGTGCCAGCAGCCCGGGACTAGCGGGGCTGTTCGGGTCACAAGAGACCCAGTACTTC
CDR3 protein: CASSPGLAGLFGSQETQYF

D gene: TRBD2
V gene: TRBV6-5
clone size: many
J gene: TRBJ2-2
CDR3 DNA: TGTGCCACCCACGGACTAGTGCACACCGGGGAGCTGTTTTTT
CDR3 protein: CATHGLVHTGELFF

D gene: TRBD1
V gene: TRBV6-5
clone size: many
J gene: TRBJ1-1
CDR3 DNA: TGTGCCAGCAGCCTCGACAGGGGCACCGGGTTCTTT
CDR3 protein: CASSLDRGTGFF

D gene: TRBD1
V gene: TRBV16
clone size: .
J gene: TRBJ2-5
CDR3 DNA: TGTGCCAGCAGACCTATCCATTCGACAGGGCTAGAGACCCAGTACTTC
CDR3 protein: CASRPIHSTGLETQYF

D gene: TRBD1
V gene: TRBV2
clone size: .
J gene: TRBJ1-2
CDR3 DNA: TGTGCCAGCAGTGAAGCGCCGACAGGGCTAGGCTACACCTTC
CDR3 protein: CASSEAPTGLGYTF

D gene: .
V gene: TRBV9
clone size: .
J gene: TRBJ1-2
CDR3 DNA: TGTGCCAGCAGCCGTTCCCAGGGCTACACCTTC
CDR3 protein: CASSRSQGYTF

D gene: .
V gene: TRBV7-9
clone size: .
J gene: TRBJ1-1
CDR3 DNA: TGTGCCAGCAGCTCCGGGCTAGGGCAGGGAGGCACTGAAGCTTTCTTT
CDR3 protein: CASSSGLGQGGTEAFF

D gene: .
V gene: TRBV20-1
clone size: .
J gene: TRBJ1-5
CDR3 DNA: TGCAGTGCCTGGAGTGGGGGCAGCAATCAGCCCCAGCATTTT
CDR3 protein: CSAWSGGSNQPQHF

D gene: TRBD1
V gene: TRBV7-8
clone size: many
J gene: TRBJ2-2
CDR3 DNA: TGTGCCAGCAGCTTCGACAGGGGGCCCAAGAACACCGGGGAGCTGTTTTTT
CDR3 protein: CASSFDRGPKNTGELFF

D gene: .
V gene: TRBV5-4
clone size: .
J gene: TRBJ2-1
CDR3 DNA: TGTGCCAGCAGCGCTCGACTTAGCTCCTACAATGAGCAGTTCTTC
CDR3 protein: CASSARLSSYNEQFF

D gene: .
V gene: TRBV6-5
clone size: many
J gene: TRBJ2-7
CDR3 DNA: TGTGCCAGCACCAACAGTGACAGCTCCTACGAGCAGTACTTC
CDR3 protein: CASTNSDSSYEQYF

D gene: TRBD1
V gene: TRBV7-9
clone size: few
J gene: TRBJ2-1
CDR3 DNA: TGTGCCAGCAGCTCGCCGGGACAGGAACGCAATGAGCAGTTCTTC
CDR3 protein: CASSSPGQERNEQFF

D gene: .
V gene: TRBV11-2
clone size: many
J gene: TRBJ2-7
CDR3 DNA: TGTGCCAGCACCCATCTAGTAACCTACGAGCAGTACTTC
CDR3 protein: CASTHLVTYEQYF

D gene: .
V gene: TRBV10-1
clone size: many
J gene: TRBJ2-7
CDR3 DNA: TGCGCCAGCAGTGAGGTAGGGGAAGAGCAGTACTTC
CDR3 protein: CASSEVGEEQYF

D gene: TRBD2
V gene: TRBV15
clone size: .
J gene: TRBJ2-5
CDR3 DNA: TGTGCCACCAGCAGCTCTGGGACTAGCGGAGAGACCCAGTACTTC
CDR3 protein: CATSSSGTSGETQYF

D gene: .
V gene: TRBV28
clone size: many
J gene: TRBJ2-7
CDR3 DNA: TGTGCCAGCAGCCCTAGCAGCAATTACGAGCAGTACTTC
CDR3 protein: CASSPSSNYEQYF

D gene: .
V gene: TRBV18
clone size: few
J gene: TRBJ1-4
CDR3 DNA: TGTGCCAGCTCACGGATGGGAGCTAATGAAAAACTGTTTTTT
CDR3 protein: CASSRMGANEKLFF

D gene: .
V gene: TRBV28
clone size: many
J gene: TRBJ1-1
CDR3 DNA: TGTGCCACACTCTGGGGCCAGAACACTGAAGCTTTCTTT
CDR3 protein: CATLWGQNTEAFF

D gene: .
V gene: TRBV6-5
clone size: many
J gene: TRBJ2-7
CDR3 DNA: TGTGCCAGCAGTTACCGGGCCCTGGGTTACGAGCAGTACTTC
CDR3 protein: CASSYRALGYEQYF

D gene: .
V gene: TRBV6-5
clone size: many
J gene: TRBJ1-2
CDR3 DNA: TGTGCCAGCAGTTACTTCAGGGGAGATCCGAGGGGCTACACCTTC
CDR3 protein: CASSYFRGDPRGYTF

D gene: TRBD1
V gene: TRBV2
clone size: .
J gene: TRBJ1-5
CDR3 DNA: TGTGCCAGCAGTGAGGGGGACAGGGGGCTTCAGCCCCAGCATTTT
CDR3 protein: CASSEGDRGLQPQHF

D gene: TRBD2
V gene: TRBV7-9
clone size: .
J gene: TRBJ2-2
CDR3 DNA: TGTGCCAGCAGCTTAATGAGAGTACTAGCGGAAGCGGGCGGGGAGCTGTTTTTT
CDR3 protein: CASSLMRVLAEAGGELFF

D gene: TRBD2
V gene: TRBV15
clone size: .
J gene: TRBJ2-7
CDR3 DNA: TGTGCCACCCTACCGACTAGCGGTTACGAGCAGTACTTC
CDR3 protein: CATLPTSGYEQYF

D gene: .
V gene: TRBV9
clone size: many
J gene: TRBJ1-5
CDR3 DNA: TGTGCCAGCAGCGTAGATGTCAGGAGCAATCAGCCCCAGCATTTT
CDR3 protein: CASSVDVRSNQPQHF

D gene: .
V gene: TRBV7-3
clone size: many
J gene: TRBJ2-7
CDR3 DNA: TGTGCCAGCAGTTCCAAGGCTGGATACGAGCAGTACTTC
CDR3 protein: CASSSKAGYEQYF

D gene: .
V gene: TRBV25-1
clone size: once
J gene: TRBJ1-4
CDR3 DNA: TGTGCCAGCTTACGGCAGGGAGGTGAACTGTTTTTT
CDR3 protein: CASLRQGGELFF

D gene: .
V gene: TRBV20-1
clone size: many
J gene: TRBJ1-2
CDR3 DNA: TGCAGTGCTGCCGGGAATTTGAATAACTATGGCTACACCTTC
CDR3 protein: CSAAGNLNNYGYTF

D gene: TRBD2
V gene: TRBV2
clone size: .
J gene: TRBJ2-7
CDR3 DNA: TGTGCCAGCAGCGAACTAGCGGGAGCGGACTACGAGCAGTACTTC
CDR3 protein: CASSELAGADYEQYF

D gene: TRBD2
V gene: TRBV7-2
clone size: .
J gene: TRBJ2-5
CDR3 DNA: TGTGCCAGCAGCTTAGGGACTAGCGGGAGGTCTGGGACCCAGTACTTC
CDR3 protein: CASSLGTSGRSGTQYF

D gene: TRBD2
V gene: TRBV12-3/TRBV12-4
clone size: .
J gene: TRBJ2-5
CDR3 DNA: TGTGTCAGCGGGGGAGTGGGGGGCCGGGCGGAGACCCAGTACTTC
CDR3 protein: CVSGGVGGRAETQYF

D gene: .
V gene: TRBV20-1
clone size: many
J gene: TRBJ2-3
CDR3 DNA: TGCAGTGCTCCCCATATATCTGATACGCAGTATTTT
CDR3 protein: CSAPHISDTQYF

D gene: .
V gene: TRBV4-2
clone size: few
J gene: TRBJ1-6
CDR3 DNA: TGTGCCAGCAGCCAAGAAGGGGCCCTCTCACCCCTCCACTTT
CDR3 protein: CASSQEGALSPLHF

D gene: .
V gene: TRBV7-2
clone size: many
J gene: TRBJ2-2
CDR3 DNA: TGTGCCAGCAGCTTATTTGCAGGGGAATACACCGGGGAGCTGTTTTTT
CDR3 protein: CASSLFAGEYTGELFF

D gene: .
V gene: TRBV5-1
clone size: many
J gene: TRBJ1-1
CDR3 DNA: TGCGCCAGCAGACTTATGCTACAGGGCGATGAAGCTTTCTTT
CDR3 protein: CASRLMLQGDEAFF

D gene: .
V gene: TRBV25-1
clone size: many
J gene: TRBJ2-5
CDR3 DNA: TGTGCCAGCAGTGAATGGAGGGGGCGCGGGGAGACCCAGTACTTC
CDR3 protein: CASSEWRGRGETQYF

D gene: TRBD2
V gene: TRBV20-1
clone size: many
J gene: TRBJ2-5
CDR3 DNA: TGCAGTGCTAGAACAGGACTAGCGGGAGACCAAGAGACCCAGTACTTC
CDR3 protein: CSARTGLAGDQETQYF

D gene: TRBD1
V gene: TRBV6-6
clone size: .
J gene: TRBJ1-2
CDR3 DNA: TGTGCCAGCATGCGAACCGGGACAGCTAACTATGGCTACACCTTC
CDR3 protein: CASMRTGTANYGYTF

D gene: .
V gene: TRBV3-1
clone size: many
J gene: TRBJ1-3
CDR3 DNA: TGTGCCAGCAGCCTTACTAGGCGAGGAAACACCATATATTTT
CDR3 protein: CASSLTRRGNTIYF

D gene: .
V gene: TRBV5-1
clone size: .
J gene: TRBJ2-7
CDR3 DNA: TGCGCCAGCAGCTTGTTGTGGGCTGGGGCCAACGAGCAGTACTTC
CDR3 protein: CASSLLWAGANEQYF

D gene: .
V gene: TRBV4-1
clone size: many
J gene: TRBJ2-7
CDR3 DNA: TGCGCCAGCAGCCAAGAAGGCCAAGGGGCTTACGAGCAGTACTTC
CDR3 protein: CASSQEGQGAYEQYF

D gene: .
V gene: TRBV4-2
clone size: once
J gene: TRBJ2-7
CDR3 DNA: TGTGCCAGCAGCGCGGACCCAGGCAGCCAACAATCCTACGAGCAGTACTTC
CDR3 protein: CASSADPGSQQSYEQYF

D gene: .
V gene: TRBV5-5
clone size: .
J gene: TRBJ2-3
CDR3 DNA: TGTGCCAGCAGCTTATCATACCTTGGAGTTACCACAGATACGCAGTATTTT
CDR3 protein: CASSLSYLGVTTDTQYF

D gene: TRBD1
V gene: TRBV20-1
clone size: medium-sized
J gene: TRBJ1-5
CDR3 DNA: TGCAGTGCTCTTTCCGAGGACAGGGGGAATCAGCCCCAGCATTTT
CDR3 protein: CSALSEDRGNQPQHF

D gene: .
V gene: TRBV5-1
clone size: many
J gene: TRBJ1-1
CDR3 DNA: TGCGCCAGCAGCTTTATCGGTTCTAACACTGAAGCTTTCTTT
CDR3 protein: CASSFIGSNTEAFF

D gene: TRBD2
V gene: TRBV30
clone size: many
J gene: TRBJ2-5
CDR3 DNA: TGTGCCTGGACCCCACTAGCGGTAAAGACCCAGTACTTC
CDR3 protein: CAWTPLAVKTQYF

D gene: .
V gene: TRBV7-9
clone size: .
J gene: TRBJ2-7
CDR3 DNA: TGTGCCAGCAGCTTAGAGGGGAGAGACGACGAGCAGTACTTC
CDR3 protein: CASSLEGRDDEQYF

D gene: .
V gene: TRBV20-1
clone size: many
J gene: TRBJ1-2
CDR3 DNA: TGCAGTGCTAGTTCCGGTTACTATGGCTACACCTTC
CDR3 protein: CSASSGYYGYTF